The 32 T cell receptor beta chains presented below share a single source sample, sequenced in a study of T cell responses to AZD1222 COVID-19 vaccine. Assay: immunoSEQ multiplex PCR; the TCRdb copy retains only in-frame clones and omits some. The sample carries 130,000 or so clones, about 94% recorded once. The sample was peripheral blood, taken on day 0 of AZD1222 vaccination. The receptors stem from an adult in good health.

This chain uses TRBV6-6 with TRBJ1-1; 9 bases align to TRBD1. With 8 bases clipped from V and 5 bases from J, the junction kept 6 bases outside the gene matches. Per the germline V gene, CDR1 is MNHNY and CDR2 is SVGAGI (reference sequence). This CDR3 has 13 residues. The CDR3 here is CASGPQGATEAFF. CDR3 coding DNA: TGTGCCAGCGGGCCACAGGGGGCGACTGAAGCTTTCTTT.

V gene TRBV15 combines with J gene TRBJ1-4, with D unresolved. Looked up from germline, CDR1 is LNHNV and CDR2 is YYDKDF (reference sequence). The CDR3 runs to 13 residues. Trimming stripped 2 bases from V and 8 bases from J, with 9 bases between. The CDR3 loop is CATSRYEEEKLFF. The CDR3 DNA is TGTGCCACCAGCAGATACGAAGAGGAAAAACTGTTTTTT.

The chain links TRBV5-1 to TRBJ2-3; TRBD2 matches at 14 bases. J lost 5 bases, V lost 2 bases, and 4 bases had no gene match. In germline, CDR1 is SGHRS, CDR2 YFSETQ. The CDR3 totals 16 residues. The CDR3 DNA follows: TGCGCCAGCAGCTTAGGGACTAGCGGGAGAGGAGATACGCAGTATTTT. Translated: CASSLGTSGRGDTQYF.

The chain recombines TRBV11-2 with TRBJ2-5, with a possible D match to TRBD2 (6 bases). The CDR3 sequence is 14 residues long. V lost 5 bases, J lost 5 bases, and 15 bases lay in between. Germline assignment: CDR1 SGHAT and CDR2 FQNNGV. DNA of the CDR3: TGTGCCAGCAGCACCTGGGGGGTGACGGAGACCCAGTACTTC. Translation: CASSTWGVTETQYF.

The chain has TRBV30 and TRBJ1-4, with 9 bases matching TRBD1. Germline V gene data show CDR1 as GTSNPN and CDR2 as SVGIG (reference sequence). The CDR3 runs to 13 residues. V dropped 4 bases and J dropped 6; count of bases not matched to a gene: 3. CDR3 sequence: CAWNTGGYEKLFF. CDR3 sequence (DNA): TGTGCCTGGAATACAGGGGGCTATGAAAAACTGTTTTTT.

J is TRBJ2-3 and V is TRBV27; D not resolved. This CDR3 has 14 amino acids. Germline lookup yields CDR1 MNHEY and CDR2 SMNVEV (reference sequence). The V gene lost 2 bases and the J gene lost 1 base, with 7 bases spanning the gap. The CDR3 sequence is CASSLRKGTDTQYF. The DNA of the CDR3 is TGTGCCAGCAGTTTAAGGAAGGGCACAGATACGCAGTATTTT.

The chain employs TRBV28 and TRBJ2-7, with TRBD1 as a possible D gene (6 bases). The CDR3 loop spans 13 amino acids. Germline values: CDR1 MDHEN, CDR2 SYDVKM. V was cut by 8 bases and J by 6 bases, with 17 bases left in between. The CDR3 is CASFPGQGREQYF. CDR3 DNA sequence: TGTGCCAGCTTTCCGGGACAAGGACGCGAGCAGTACTTC.

The chain recombines TRBV19 with TRBJ1-5, with 11 bases matching TRBD1. This CDR3 comprises 18 residues. Germline-derived CDR1 and CDR2 are LNHDA and SQIVND (reference sequence). With V trimmed by 3 bases and J by 2 bases, 9 bases remained unmatched. CDR3 sequence: CASSMHSGTGGRNQPQHF. The CDR3 DNA is TGTGCCAGTAGTATGCACTCGGGGACAGGGGGACGCAATCAGCCCCAGCATTTT.

This chain uses TRBV7-3 with TRBJ2-1; D might be TRBD2 (5 bases). Per the germline V gene, CDR1 is SGHTA and CDR2 is FQGTGA. CDR3 length: 13 residues. Trimming stripped 5 bases from V and 8 bases from J, with 13 bases between. CDR3 DNA: TGTGCCAGCAGCGAGGGCCTCCGGGATGAGCAGTTCTTC. Translation: CASSEGLRDEQFF.

The V gene is TRBV9, the J gene TRBJ1-3; D gene ambiguous. Trimming removed 0 bases from V and 2 bases from J, with 6 bases in between. The CDR3 totals 14 residues. Germline lookup yields CDR1 SGDLS and CDR2 YYNGEE. The CDR3 is CASSVGNAGNTIYF. For the CDR3, the DNA is TGTGCCAGCAGCGTAGGAAATGCTGGAAACACCATATATTTT.

The rearrangement joins TRBV7-2 to TRBJ2-4; 10 nucleotides line up with TRBD1. The CDR3 contains 16 residues. V lost 6 bases to trimming and J lost 0 bases; unmatched junction nucleotides: 5. Germline V gene sequence: CDR1 SGHTA, CDR2 FQGNSA. CDR3 nucleotides: TGTGCCAGCAGTCCCGACAGGGGGCGAGCCAAAAACATTCAGTACTTC. Its translation: CASSPDRGRAKNIQYF.

The genes are TRBV19 and TRBJ1-5, with D uncertain. The CDR3 length is 16 residues. Looked up from germline, CDR1 is LNHDA and CDR2 is SQIVND (reference sequence). V dropped 7 bases and J dropped 1 base, with 17 bases sitting between them. The CDR3 loop is CASTTDWGGSNQPQHF. The CDR3 DNA reads as TGTGCCAGTACTACCGATTGGGGAGGGAGCAATCAGCCCCAGCATTTT.

The chain uses TRBV9 and TRBJ1-1; perhaps TRBD1 as D (5 bases). Per the germline V gene, CDR1 is SGDLS and CDR2 is YYNGEE. Trimming pared 0 bases from V and 0 bases from J, leaving 15 bases between. CDR3 size: 17 residues. The CDR3 is CASSVGTTAGMNTEAFF. The CDR3 coding sequence is TGTGCCAGCAGCGTAGGAACGACAGCGGGCATGAACACTGAAGCTTTCTTT.

The chain uses TRBV6-5 and TRBJ2-7; possibly TRBD1 for D (8 bases). Trimming cost V 3 bases and J 6 bases, with 12 bases left between them. The CDR3 runs 13 residues. Germline V lookup: CDR1 MNHEY, CDR2 SVGAGI. The CDR3 DNA is TGTGCCAGCAGTTATACAGGGGGGGGCGAGCAGTACTTC. Amino acids: CASSYTGGGEQYF.

The chain links TRBV7-2 to TRBJ2-7; unclear D gene. V dropped 2 bases and J dropped 2 bases, with 7 bases sitting between them. CDR3 length: 13 residues. Germline V lookup: CDR1 SGHTA, CDR2 FQGNSA. CDR3 region: CASSLLGTYEQYF. Here the CDR3 DNA reads TGTGCCAGCAGCTTACTGGGCACCTACGAGCAGTACTTC. Full variable domain (missing parts from reference TRBV7-2 and TRBJ2-7): GAGVSQSPSNKVTEKGKDVELRCDPISGHTALYWYRQSLGQGLEFLIYFQGNSAPDKSGLPSDRFSAERTGGSVSTLTIQRTQQEDSAVYLCASSLLGTYEQYFGPGTRLTVT.

The chain uses TRBV29-1 and TRBJ1-2; 9 positions match TRBD1. V gave up 7 bases and J gave up 2 bases; unmatched junction bases: 5. Germline values: CDR1 SQVTM, CDR2 ANQGSEA. The CDR3 sequence is 13 residues long. The CDR3 region has the DNA TGCAGCGCCCCCGGGACAGGGAACTATGGCTACACCTTC. Amino acids: CSAPGTGNYGYTF.

The chain is built from TRBV25-1 and TRBJ1-6; weak D call: TRBD1 (6 bases). Trimming pared 6 bases from V and 4 bases from J, leaving 16 bases between. CDR1 and CDR2 (germline): MGHDK, SYGVNS. This CDR3 comprises 16 residues. CDR3 residues: CASRTSGTTYNSPLHF. The CDR3 region has the DNA TGTGCCAGCAGAACCTCCGGGACAACGTATAATTCACCCCTCCACTTT. Full variable domain (outside the CDR3, taken from reference TRBV25-1 and TRBJ1-6): EADIYQTPRYLVIGTGKKITLECSQTMGHDKMYWYQQDPGMELHLIHYSYGVNSTEKGDLSSESTVSRIRTEHFPLTLESARPSHTSQYLCASRTSGTTYNSPLHFGNGTRLTVT.

The CDR3 DNA reads as TGTGCCAGCAGCTACCAAAGTGAAACCGGGGAGCTGTTTTTT. Its translation: CASSYQSETGELFF. V and J are TRBV11-2 and TRBJ2-2; D gene ambiguous. Between the trimmed V and J ends, which lost 4 bases and 5 bases, there was a span of 11 bases. Germline values: CDR1 SGHAT, CDR2 FQNNGV. This CDR3 has 14 residues.

This chain links TRBV27 with TRBJ2-3; 9 nucleotides match TRBD2. The germline gives CDR1 MNHEY, CDR2 SMNVEV (reference sequence). The junction had 10 bases not matched to a gene; V was cut back by 5 bases and J by 4 bases. The CDR3 consists of 16 residues. The CDR3 sequence is CASSLIGGREADTQYF. The CDR3 DNA reads as TGTGCCAGCAGTCTCATCGGCGGGAGGGAGGCAGATACGCAGTATTTT.

This clone was counted once. The CDR3 spells CAISGPQSPGLLQETQYF. Written as DNA, the CDR3 is TGTGCCATCAGTGGTCCACAATCCCCGGGACTTCTCCAAGAGACCCAGTACTTC. The chain links TRBV10-3 to TRBJ2-5, with D maybe TRBD2 (6 bases). The CDR3 has 18 amino acids. V gave up 4 bases and J gave up 1 base, with 22 bases separating them. Germline V gene sequence: CDR1 ENHRY, CDR2 SYGVKD.

The chain recombines TRBV28 with TRBJ2-7; the match to TRBD2 covers 7 bases. This CDR3 region has 17 residues. The germline V gene encodes CDR1 MDHEN and CDR2 SYDVKM. With V trimmed by 3 bases and J by 2 bases, 13 bases remained unmatched. The CDR3 DNA sequence: TGTGCCAGCAGTTTCCCCCTGAGCGGGACTTTTGCCTACGAGCAGTACTTC. As protein: CASSFPLSGTFAYEQYF.

This clone was picked up one time. The V call is TRBV13, the J call TRBJ2-5, with 11 bases matching TRBD2. This CDR3 contains 15 residues. Germline V gene sequence: CDR1 PRHDT, CDR2 FYEKMQ (reference sequence). With V trimmed by 3 bases and J by 3 bases, 3 bases remained unmatched. In nucleotides, the CDR3 is TGTGCCAGCAGCTTGGGGACTAGCGGAAAAGAGACCCAGTACTTC. Residues: CASSLGTSGKETQYF.

This clone appeared once. V usage is TRBV2 and J usage is TRBJ2-5; D unclear. The V gene's germline CDR1 is SNHLY and CDR2 FYNNEI. V was shortened by 7 bases and J by 5 bases, with 17 bases between the two germline ends. The CDR3 consists of 14 residues. The CDR3, as DNA: TGTGCCAGCACCCGAAGACCCACCGGGGAGACCCAGTACTTC. Translating gives CASTRRPTGETQYF.

This rearrangement joins TRBV6-2 or TRBV6-3 to TRBJ1-1; no clear D gene. The ends were cut back, 5 bases at V and 1 base at J, with 8 bases in the middle. CDR3 length: 13 residues. Germline V CDR1 and CDR2: MNHEY, SVGEGT. CDR3 protein: CASSVYWNTEAFF. For the CDR3, the DNA is TGTGCCAGCAGTGTATACTGGAACACTGAAGCTTTCTTT.

The chain recombines TRBV2 with TRBJ1-1; D unclear. Trimming removed 7 bases from V and 4 bases from J, with 4 bases in between. The CDR3 is made up of 10 amino acids. Germline lookup yields CDR1 SNHLY and CDR2 FYNNEI. DNA for the CDR3: TGTGCCAGCACTGGCACTGAAGCTTTCTTT. This encodes CASTGTEAFF.

The chain couples TRBV2 to TRBJ2-7; the D is unclear. Germline CDR1 SNHLY, CDR2 FYNNEI. Trimming took off 3 bases at V and 7 bases at J, with 13 bases between the two ends. CDR3 length: 13 residues. CDR3 sequence: CASSDGTLGEQYF. For the CDR3, the DNA is TGTGCCAGCAGTGACGGAACGCTGGGGGAGCAGTACTTC.

J is TRBJ2-3 and V is TRBV9; TRBD1 is a possible D gene (5 bases). Between the trimmed V and J ends, which lost 0 bases and 0 bases, there was a span of 11 bases. Germline CDR1 and CDR2: SGDLS and YYNGEE. The CDR3 totals 16 residues. The CDR3 is CASSVGTGDSTDTQYF. The DNA for the CDR3 is TGTGCCAGCAGCGTAGGAACAGGAGATAGCACAGATACGCAGTATTTT.

V and J are TRBV19 and TRBJ2-3; 8 bases fit TRBD1. The V and J ends lost 7 bases and 4 bases, in that order; junction bases with no gene match: 7. Germline loops: CDR1 LNHDA, CDR2 SQIVND (reference sequence). The CDR3 totals 14 residues. CDR3 amino acids: CASTQGAGADTQYF. CDR3 DNA sequence: TGTGCCAGTACTCAGGGGGCCGGGGCAGATACGCAGTATTTT.

V gene TRBV7-9 combines with J gene TRBJ1-6, with a tentative D call TRBD1 (5 bases). The V gene's germline CDR1 is SEHNR and CDR2 FQNEAQ (reference sequence). The CDR3 is made up of 15 amino acids. V was pared by 2 bases and J by 3 bases, with 8 bases between. CDR3 amino acids: CASSLRGNYNSPLHF. The CDR3 DNA reads TGTGCCAGCAGCTTACGGGGGAACTATAATTCACCCCTCCACTTT.

The J gene is TRBJ2-1, the V gene TRBV30, with TRBD2 matching over 9 bases. The CDR3 totals 17 residues. The V segment lost 0 bases and the J segment 1 base; nucleotides outside the gene matches: 7. The germline CDR1 and CDR2 sequences are GTSNPN and SVGIG (reference sequence). CDR3 bases: TGTGCCTGGAGTGTAAATAGCGGGAGAAGGTCCTACAATGAGCAGTTCTTC. Encoded protein: CAWSVNSGRRSYNEQFF.

The chain links TRBV7-7 to TRBJ2-7; the D is unclear. The V gene lost 3 bases and the J gene lost 6 bases, with 12 bases spanning the gap. CDR1 and CDR2 (germline): SSHAT, FNYEAQ (reference sequence). CDR3 length equals 13 residues. CDR3 protein: CASSFWGGGEQYF. CDR3 coding DNA: TGTGCCAGCAGCTTTTGGGGTGGTGGCGAGCAGTACTTC.

The chain has TRBV4-2 and TRBJ1-2; tentatively, D is TRBD1 (6 bases). CDR1 and CDR2 from the germline V gene are LGHNA and YNFKEQ. V gave up 0 bases and J gave up 7 bases, with 18 bases separating them. The CDR3 consists of 16 residues. CDR3 DNA: TGTGCCAGCAGCCAAGATCTAATTGGGGGGGCGTCTGGCTACACCTTC. Translating gives CASSQDLIGGASGYTF.